This entry lists 2 T cell receptor beta chains sequenced from one sample in a study of T cells in Graves' hyperthyroidism and ophthalmopathy. It was RNA transcripts that yielded the amplified TCR beta CDR3 regions. TCR CDR3 regions were first amplified by RT-PCR with HTBI primers. One entry per CDR3 protein, called by TCRdb with MiXCR from the multiplex PCR reads. The top ten clones hold approximately 13% of a sample with around 500,000 distinct CDR3 sequences, 12% to 15% of them seen once. The sequencing sample was made of blood. The receptors here all came from a woman in her forties with Graves' hyperthyroidism.

This clonotype was counted a few times. V usage is TRBV20-1 and J usage is TRBJ1-1; TRBD1 might be the D (5 bases). This CDR3 region has 15 residues. CDR1 is DFQATT, CDR2 SNEGSKA, per germline (reference sequence). Deletions cut 3 bases from V and 3 bases from J, with 17 bases between. DNA for the CDR3: TGCAGTGCTAGGGGGACGGGGGGGGTGGACACTGAAGCTTTCTTT. Translating it yields CSARGTGGVDTEAFF.

The chain recombines TRBV19 with TRBJ2-2; 8 bases match TRBD1. V dropped 2 bases and J dropped 5; count of bases not matched to a gene: 7. This CDR3 has 16 residues. Germline V gene lookup returns CDR1 LNHDA and CDR2 SQIVND (reference sequence). CDR3 in DNA: TGTGCCAGTAGTATAATCCAGGGGGCGGGGACCGGGGAGCTGTTTTTT. Residues: CASSIIQGAGTGELFF.